The 23 T cell receptor beta chains given below trace back to one sample, sequenced in a study of technical replicates of blood from several donors. The table came from immunoSEQ multiplex PCR; TCRdb's copy has only in-frame clones and leaves some out. The sample comprises about 83,000 clones, approximately 94% of which are singletons, and around 0.25% rests with the top ten. The sequencing input was T cells isolated from PBMCs. The source is a human donor in good health.

The rearrangement uses TRBV6-5 and TRBJ2-7, with TRBD2 as a possible D gene (5 bases). The CDR3 runs 13 residues. The germline V gene encodes CDR1 MNHEY and CDR2 SVGAGI. Deletions cut 2 bases from V and 4 bases from J, with 9 bases between. For the CDR3, the DNA is TGTGCCAGCAGTTACCCGGGAACTTACGAGCAGTACTTC. It translates to CASSYPGTYEQYF.

The rearrangement joins TRBV11-1 to TRBJ2-7; TRBD1 agrees at 12 bases. Per the germline V gene, CDR1 is SGHAT and CDR2 is FQDESV (reference sequence). The CDR3 extends over 16 amino acids. V lost 0 bases to trimming and J lost 3 bases; unmatched junction nucleotides: 3. The CDR3 sequence: CASSLAGTGGHYEQYF. In DNA, the CDR3 is TGTGCCAGCAGCTTAGCCGGGACAGGGGGCCACTACGAGCAGTACTTC.

This clone was detected a few times. The rearrangement uses TRBV5-6 and TRBJ1-2; no firm D call. V was cut by 0 bases and J by 8 bases, with 8 bases left in between. The CDR3 covers 12 residues. Looked up from germline, CDR1 is SGHDT and CDR2 is YYEEEE. CDR3 protein: CASSLGEGGYTF. CDR3 sequence (DNA): TGTGCCAGCAGCTTGGGCGAGGGCGGCTACACCTTC.

This chain connects TRBV27 to TRBJ2-5; D gene ambiguous. The germline V gene has CDR1 MNHEY and CDR2 SMNVEV (reference sequence). The CDR3 consists of 13 residues. Between the trimmed V and J ends, which lost 5 bases and 1 base, there was a span of 8 bases. CDR3: CASSPWPQETQYF. CDR3 bases: TGTGCCAGCAGTCCATGGCCCCAAGAGACCCAGTACTTC.

The chain couples TRBV27 to TRBJ2-5; 9 bases are shared with TRBD2. After removal of 2 bases from V and 2 bases from J, the junction contained 0 bases not matched to a gene. Looked up from germline, CDR1 is MNHEY and CDR2 is SMNVEV (reference sequence). This CDR3 contains 14 residues. The CDR3 coding sequence is TGTGCCAGCAGTTTAGCGGGAGGGCAAGAGACCCAGTACTTC. Translating gives CASSLAGGQETQYF.

The chain links TRBV7-2 to TRBJ2-2, with a weak D call TRBD2 (5 bases). The germline CDR1 and CDR2 sequences are SGHTA and FQGNSA. The V end lost 1 base, the J end lost 7 bases, and 16 bases lay between the germline ends. The CDR3 has 16 amino acids. The chain's CDR3 is CASSLEDSRRYGELFF. CDR3 in DNA: TGTGCCAGCAGCTTAGAGGACTCCCGACGGTACGGGGAGCTGTTTTTT.

This chain connects TRBV5-1 to TRBJ1-1; D is perhaps TRBD1 (5 bases). CDR1 is SGHRS and CDR2 is YFSETQ in the germline V gene. The CDR3 loop spans 16 amino acids. The V end lost 0 bases, the J end lost 7 bases, and 19 bases lay between the germline ends. The CDR3 DNA reads as TGCGCCAGCAGCTTGGGGGGAGGGTGGGGCCGCGGTGAAGCTTTCTTT. Translation gives CASSLGGGWGRGEAFF.

This clone appeared a single time. This chain links TRBV7-9 with TRBJ1-3, with D uncertain. Germline values: CDR1 SEHNR, CDR2 FQNEAQ (reference sequence). Trimming stripped 2 bases from V and 4 bases from J, with 6 bases between. There are 13 residues in the CDR3. In nucleotides, the CDR3 is TGTGCCAGCAGCTTAAAACGGGGAAACACCATATATTTT. The encoded protein is CASSLKRGNTIYF.

V and J are TRBV9 and TRBJ1-1, with D unclear. Trimming shortened V by 3 bases and J by 1 base, and 7 bases separated the two germline ends. The CDR3 is 13 residues long. Germline V gene sequence: CDR1 SGDLS, CDR2 YYNGEE. CDR3 coding DNA: TGTGCCAGCAGCGCAAAGAGGAACACTGAAGCTTTCTTT. As protein: CASSAKRNTEAFF.

The chain joins TRBV6-1 to TRBJ1-5; D may be TRBD1 (5 bases). The germline CDR1 and CDR2 sequences are MNHNS and SASEGT. V was trimmed by 2 bases and J by 0 bases, leaving 17 bases between them. The CDR3 extends over 18 amino acids. The CDR3 nucleotides read TGTGCCAGCAGTGAATACACAGGTAGGGGTGGTAGCAATCAGCCCCAGCATTTT. It is translated as CASSEYTGRGGSNQPQHF.

The genes are TRBV25-1 and TRBJ1-5; the D is unclear. This CDR3 comprises 16 residues. V was shortened by 5 bases and J by 0 bases, with 14 bases between the two germline ends. Germline V CDR1 and CDR2: MGHDK, SYGVNS. CDR3 nucleotide sequence: TGTGCCAGCAGTCCCTCAGGTAGTAATAGCAATCAGCCCCAGCATTTT. This encodes CASSPSGSNSNQPQHF.

The V gene is TRBV11-3, the J gene TRBJ1-1; 8 bases map to TRBD1. The germline V gene has CDR1 SGHNT and CDR2 YENEEA. The CDR3 extends over 13 amino acids. J lost 7 bases, V lost 4 bases, and 5 bases had no gene match. CDR3: CASSSAGGDEAFF. DNA for the CDR3: TGTGCCAGCAGCTCCGCAGGGGGCGATGAAGCTTTCTTT.

V is TRBV2 and J is TRBJ1-1; D is perhaps TRBD1 (6 bases). From germline, CDR1 is SNHLY and CDR2 FYNNEI. CDR3 length: 15 residues. Trimming pared 5 bases from V and 7 bases from J, leaving 20 bases between. CDR3 nucleotides: TGTGCCAGCAGTACAACTCCCGGGACAAGGTTTGAAGCTTTCTTT. Translated, it gives CASSTTPGTRFEAFF. Filled out from reference TRBV2 and TRBJ1-1, the complete variable domain reads EPEVTQTPSHQVTQMGQEVILRCVPISNHLYFYWYRQILGQKVEFLVSFYNNEISEKSEIFDDQFSVERPDGSNFTLKIRSTKLEDSAMYFCASSTTPGTRFEAFFGQGTRLTVV.

The genes are TRBV9 and TRBJ1-6; D may be TRBD1 (5 bases). Per germline, CDR1 SGDLS and CDR2 YYNGEE. V was shortened by 1 base and J by 10 bases, with 12 bases between the two germline ends. The CDR3 extends over 14 amino acids. The CDR3 sequence is CASSVQGFWSPLHF. The DNA for the CDR3 is TGTGCCAGCAGCGTACAGGGATTTTGGTCACCCCTCCACTTT.

The V gene is TRBV27, the J gene TRBJ2-2; D remains ambiguous. Trimming took 2 bases from V and 4 from J, leaving 11 bases between them. The CDR3 is made up of 15 amino acids. The V gene's germline CDR1 is MNHEY and CDR2 SMNVEV (reference sequence). The CDR3 reads CASSLAASGTGELFF. In DNA, the CDR3 is TGTGCCAGCAGTTTAGCGGCGTCGGGCACCGGGGAGCTGTTTTTT.

The chain joins TRBV7-2 to TRBJ1-4; D unresolved. The length of the CDR3 is 13 residues. CDR1 and CDR2 (germline): SGHTA, FQGNSA. V lost 4 bases and J lost 5, with 8 bases in between. The CDR3 DNA reads as TGTGCCAGCAGCTACGAGGTGAATGAAAAACTGTTTTTT. It yields the protein CASSYEVNEKLFF.

V is TRBV7-6 and J is TRBJ2-5; D perhaps matches TRBD1 (7 bases). CDR1 is SGHVS and CDR2 is FNYEAQ in the germline V gene. The CDR3 is made up of 17 amino acids. V dropped 3 bases and J dropped 5 bases, with 22 bases sitting between them. In DNA form, the CDR3 reads TGTGCCAGCAGCTTCGAGGGTAGACAGGGAGGTCGGGAGACCCAGTACTTC. It encodes CASSFEGRQGGRETQYF.

This sequence joins TRBV5-1 and TRBJ1-2; perhaps TRBD1 as D (6 bases). V was trimmed by 1 base and J by 2 bases, leaving 9 bases between them. Germline CDR1 is SGHRS and CDR2 is YFSETQ. This CDR3 comprises 14 residues. This CDR3 reads CASSLRTVNYGYTF. CDR3 sequence (DNA): TGCGCCAGCAGCTTGCGGACAGTGAACTATGGCTACACCTTC. Complete variable domain (other parts from reference TRBV5-1 and TRBJ1-2): KAGVTQTPRYLIKTRGQQVTLSCSPISGHRSVSWYQQTPGQGLQFLFEYFSETQRNKGNFPGRFSGRQFSNSRSEMNVSTLELGDSALYLCASSLRTVNYGYTFGSGTRLTVV.

V is TRBV11-2 and J is TRBJ2-7; 15 bases match TRBD2. Per the germline V gene, CDR1 is SGHAT and CDR2 is FQNNGV. CDR3 length: 15 amino acids. V dropped 5 bases and J dropped 6; count of bases not matched to a gene: 5. The CDR3 bases are TGTGCCAGCAGCCGGGGACTAGCGGGAGGCTCCGAGCAGTACTTC. Translated: CASSRGLAGGSEQYF. Full variable domain (remainder filled in from reference TRBV11-2 and TRBJ2-7): EAGVAQSPRYKIIEKRQSVAFWCNPISGHATLYWYQQILGQGPKLLIQFQNNGVVDDSQLPKDRFSAERLKGVDSTLKIQPAKLEDSAVYLCASSRGLAGGSEQYFGPGTRLTVT.

J is TRBJ1-2 and V is TRBV19, with D tentatively TRBD1 (5 bases). Germline CDR1 is LNHDA and CDR2 is SQIVND (reference sequence). Trimming pared 1 base from V and 7 bases from J, leaving 13 bases between. CDR3 length equals 14 residues. This CDR3 is CASSIGGGITGYTF. The CDR3 DNA reads as TGTGCCAGTAGTATAGGGGGGGGGATAACTGGCTACACCTTC.

The V and J genes are TRBV29-1 and TRBJ2-7; 13 nucleotides match TRBD2. The germline V gene has CDR1 SQVTM and CDR2 ANQGSEA. Trimming cost V 6 bases and J 5 bases; bases outside gene matches: 4. CDR3 length: 13 residues. Written as DNA, the CDR3 is TGCAGCGTGGGAGGACTAGCGGGAGACGAGCAGTACTTC. Amino acids: CSVGGLAGDEQYF.

V usage is TRBV6-5 and J usage is TRBJ2-7; 7 bases line up with TRBD1. Trimming cost V 5 bases and J 3 bases; bases outside gene matches: 4. The CDR3 extends over 13 amino acids. Germline CDR1 and CDR2: MNHEY and SVGAGI. CDR3: CASSTGEGYEQYF. CDR3 coding DNA: TGTGCCAGCAGTACAGGGGAAGGCTACGAGCAGTACTTC.

The chain recombines TRBV7-9 with TRBJ2-3; 11 bases match TRBD2. With 4 bases clipped from V and 1 base from J, the junction kept 4 bases outside the gene matches. The CDR3 runs 16 residues. Germline CDR1 and CDR2: SEHNR and FQNEAQ (reference sequence). This CDR3 reads CASSYPGLAGTDTQYF. CDR3 nucleotides: TGTGCCAGCAGCTATCCGGGACTAGCGGGCACAGATACGCAGTATTTT.